Presented here are 30 T cell receptor beta chains from one specimen sequenced in a study of T cell responses to AZD1222 COVID-19 vaccine (dated by TCRdb to 2020 to 2022). Per the publication, the time point label means: baseline before first vaccination. The protocol used for the library was the immunoSEQ multiplex PCR assay. As stored in TCRdb, this immuneACCESS dataset retains in-frame rearrangements with V and J assigned. A fraction of the clones does not appear; measured against another copy, unresolved V genes explain less than half of the discrepancy, and the remainder lacks a known reason. The sample data list about 130,000 clones, and 80% to 90% of these were observed just once. The top ten hold about 5.4% of the sample. The input for sequencing was peripheral blood, taken on day 0 of AZD1222 vaccination. Receptor source: an adult in good health.

This clone occurred a few times. This chain connects TRBV30 to TRBJ1-1; D gene uncertain. The CDR3 loop spans 13 amino acids. In germline, CDR1 is GTSNPN, CDR2 SVGIG (reference sequence). V gave up 3 bases and J gave up 1 base, with 9 bases separating them. The CDR3 spells CAWRYDGNTEAFF. CDR3 bases: TGTGCCTGGAGGTATGACGGGAACACTGAAGCTTTCTTT.

This sequence joins TRBV11-3 and TRBJ2-1; 10 bases are shared with TRBD2. V shed 5 bases and J 9 bases; nucleotides not matched to a gene: 10. The CDR3 has 15 amino acids. Germline V gene sequence: CDR1 SGHNT, CDR2 YENEEA. The CDR3 coding sequence is TGTGCCAGCAGCCAAGGGGCTAGCGGGGGACTTGAGCAGTTCTTC. Translation: CASSQGASGGLEQFF.

CDR3 loop: CASSGSGRALNEQFF. CDR3 sequence (DNA): TGCGCCAGCAGTGGGAGCGGGAGGGCCCTCAATGAGCAGTTCTTC. The V gene is TRBV10-2, the J gene TRBJ2-1, with 10 bases that match TRBD2. Trimming cost V 4 bases and J 6 bases; bases outside gene matches: 6. This CDR3 contains 15 residues. Germline CDR1 and CDR2: WSHSY and SAAADI.

J is TRBJ2-2 and V is TRBV6-5; D gene uncertain. The V end lost 0 bases, the J end lost 7 bases, and 9 bases lay between the germline ends. Germline CDR1 reads MNHEY; CDR2 reads SVGAGI. The CDR3 covers 14 residues. The CDR3 is CASSYSRRGGELFF. The CDR3 nucleotides are TGTGCCAGCAGTTACTCGCGGCGCGGCGGGGAGCTGTTTTTT.

CDR3 residues: CASSQDRANEQFF. The CDR3 DNA reads as TGCGCCAGCAGCCAAGACAGGGCTAATGAGCAGTTCTTC. The chain is built from TRBV5-1 and TRBJ2-1, with TRBD1 identical over 7 bases. The CDR3 totals 13 residues. V lost 4 bases to trimming and J lost 7 bases; unmatched junction nucleotides: 5. CDR1 and CDR2 (germline): SGHRS, YFSETQ.

The chain recombines TRBV29-1 with TRBJ1-3, with D uncertain. V shed 5 bases and J shed 1 base, with 9 bases lying between them. Germline V gene sequence: CDR1 SQVTM, CDR2 ANQGSEA. The CDR3 has 13 residues. CDR3 nucleotides: TGCAGCGTTCTAGTAGCTTCTGGAAACACCATATATTTT. Its translation is CSVLVASGNTIYF. The full variable domain, in which reference TRBV29-1 and TRBJ1-3 provide the parts outside the CDR3, is SAVISQKPSRDICQRGTSLTIQCQVDSQVTMMFWYRQQPGQSLTLIATANQGSEATYESGFVIDKFPISRPNLTFSTLTVSNMSPEDSSIYLCSVLVASGNTIYFGEGSWLTVV.

This clone has a single count. V is TRBV7-2 and J is TRBJ2-7; 7 bases map to TRBD2. This CDR3 has 14 residues. V lost 3 bases and J lost 3; bases outside the gene matches: 5. Germline CDR1 is SGHTA and CDR2 is FQGNSA. CDR3 loop: CASSLTSPSYEQYF. The CDR3, as DNA: TGTGCCAGCAGCTTGACTAGCCCTAGCTACGAGCAGTACTTC.

V gene TRBV15 combines with J gene TRBJ2-1; D might be TRBD1 or TRBD2, each matching 5 bases. The germline V gene has CDR1 LNHNV and CDR2 YYDKDF (reference sequence). Trimming shortened V by 0 bases and J by 5 bases, and 11 bases separated the two germline ends. The CDR3 is made up of 15 amino acids. CDR3 nucleotides: TGTGCCACCAGCAGAGACGGGGCACAAAACAATGAGCAGTTCTTC. Encoded protein: CATSRDGAQNNEQFF.

The J gene is TRBJ1-2, the V gene TRBV6-2 or TRBV6-3, with 9 bases lining up with TRBD1. CDR1 and CDR2 (germline): MNHEY, SVGEGT. With V trimmed by 6 bases and J by 5 bases, 4 bases remained unmatched. This CDR3 is 13 amino acids long. This CDR3 is CASSRDRAYGYTF. The CDR3 region has the DNA TGTGCCAGCAGCCGGGACAGGGCGTATGGCTACACCTTC.

The chain links TRBV6-5 to TRBJ1-2; 10 nucleotides align to TRBD1. Trimming cost V 6 bases and J 4 bases; bases outside gene matches: 2. In germline, CDR1 is MNHEY, CDR2 SVGAGI. This CDR3 has 13 residues. Written as DNA, the CDR3 is TGTGCCAGCAGCAGACAGGGGGCCTATGGCTACACCTTC. It is translated as CASSRQGAYGYTF.

This clone was counted between two and nine times. The J gene is TRBJ2-1, the V gene TRBV20-1; 11 nucleotides line up with TRBD2. The V segment lost 3 bases and the J segment 8 bases; nucleotides outside the gene matches: 9. The CDR3 has 15 amino acids. The V gene's germline CDR1 is DFQATT and CDR2 SNEGSKA (reference sequence). DNA for the CDR3: TGCAGTGCTAGTGCCGGACTAGCGGGTAACCATGAGCAGTTCTTC. Its translation is CSASAGLAGNHEQFF.

This clone was observed a few times. The chain has TRBV14 and TRBJ2-5; D call uncertain. The CDR3 is 13 amino acids. Germline CDR1 is SGHDN and CDR2 is FVKESK. Trimming took 1 base from V and 4 from J, leaving 7 bases between them. The DNA for the CDR3 is TGTGCCAGCAGCCAAGGTCGTCGAGAGACCCAGTACTTC. It encodes CASSQGRRETQYF.

This chain links TRBV7-9 with TRBJ1-4; no reliable D call. CDR3 length: 13 residues. Trimming left V 7 bases short and J 8 bases short, with 14 bases between. The germline CDR1 and CDR2 sequences are SEHNR and FQNEAQ (reference sequence). The CDR3 region is CASTRRGDEKLFF. DNA for the CDR3: TGTGCCAGCACCCGACGGGGTGACGAAAAACTGTTTTTT.

This clone has just one count. This rearrangement joins TRBV24-1 to TRBJ2-1, with D unclear. CDR1 KGHDR and CDR2 SFDVKD come from the germline V gene. CDR3 size: 13 residues. Between the trimmed V and J ends, which lost 4 bases and 9 bases, there was a span of 12 bases. The CDR3 coding sequence is TGTGCCACCAGTGAATATGGACCGAGTGAGCAGTTCTTC. Translated: CATSEYGPSEQFF.

The chain employs TRBV7-2 and TRBJ1-2; 9 bases fit TRBD1. This CDR3 spans 18 amino acids. Trimming cost V 4 bases and J 7 bases; bases outside gene matches: 19. Germline CDR1 reads SGHTA; CDR2 reads FQGNSA. In nucleotides, the CDR3 is TGTGCCAGCAGCTCGTTAAAGCCCTATCGACAGGGGGATATTGGCTACACCTTC. It translates to CASSSLKPYRQGDIGYTF.

The chain links TRBV24-1 to TRBJ2-5; D is ambiguous. The CDR3 is 12 residues long. V was trimmed by 1 base and J by 4 bases, leaving 3 bases between them. CDR1 KGHDR and CDR2 SFDVKD come from the germline V gene. In nucleotides, the CDR3 is TGTGCCACCAGTGATTTTGGAGAGACCCAGTACTTC. Amino acid sequence: CATSDFGETQYF.

CDR3 sequence reads: CASSQEGPDSPLHF. The CDR3 DNA follows: TGCGCCAGCAGCCAAGAAGGGCCGGATTCACCCCTCCACTTT. The chain employs TRBV4-1 and TRBJ1-6, with unresolved D. CDR3 length: 14 amino acids. Trimming shortened V by 0 bases and J by 8 bases, and 8 bases separated the two germline ends. The V gene's germline CDR1 is MGHRA and CDR2 YSYEKL.

V gene TRBV20-1 combines with J gene TRBJ2-7; D is ambiguous. CDR1 and CDR2 from the germline V gene are DFQATT and SNEGSKA (reference sequence). This CDR3 region has 11 residues. The V gene lost 2 bases and the J gene lost 3 bases, with 5 bases spanning the gap. The CDR3 reads CSARLDYEQYF. CDR3 bases: TGCAGTGCTAGATTAGACTACGAGCAGTACTTC.

V gene TRBV5-1 combines with J gene TRBJ1-5; possibly TRBD1 for D (5 bases). Germline-derived CDR1 and CDR2 are SGHRS and YFSETQ. This CDR3 has 13 amino acids. V dropped 4 bases and J dropped 9 bases, with 14 bases sitting between them. CDR3 bases: TGCGCCAGCAGCATGGACTGGGGACGGCCCCAGCATTTT. This translates into CASSMDWGRPQHF. The whole variable domain, filled in from reference TRBV5-1 and TRBJ1-5, reads KAGVTQTPRYLIKTRGQQVTLSCSPISGHRSVSWYQQTPGQGLQFLFEYFSETQRNKGNFPGRFSGRQFSNSRSEMNVSTLELGDSALYLCASSMDWGRPQHFGDGTRLSIL.

The chain couples TRBV5-1 to TRBJ1-2, with D unclear. CDR1 and CDR2 (germline): SGHRS, YFSETQ. The CDR3 runs to 15 residues. V gave up 6 bases and J gave up 4 bases, with 19 bases separating them. For the CDR3, the DNA is TGCGCCAGCATCCTCGAACCTGGTTTAGTCTATGGCTACACCTTC. It codes for CASILEPGLVYGYTF.

The chain employs TRBV27 and TRBJ1-5; D is uncertain. This CDR3 spans 14 amino acids. CDR1 and CDR2 (germline): MNHEY, SMNVEV (reference sequence). Trimming left V 11 bases short and J 0 bases short, with 14 bases between. The CDR3 is CASKSPYSNQPQHF. CDR3 in DNA: TGTGCCTCAAAAAGCCCTTATAGCAATCAGCCCCAGCATTTT.

The rearrangement links TRBV5-4 to TRBJ2-2; D perhaps matches TRBD2 (5 bases). CDR3 length: 14 amino acids. The V end lost 0 bases, the J end lost 7 bases, and 10 bases lay between the germline ends. Germline-derived CDR1 and CDR2 are SGHNT and YYREEE (reference sequence). CDR3 DNA sequence: TGTGCCAGCAGCTTGGACTCGGCGGGCGGGGAGCTGTTTTTT. This translates into CASSLDSAGGELFF.

The chain links TRBV11-2 to TRBJ2-1; 11 nucleotides match TRBD2. The CDR3 runs 16 residues. Trimming cost V 2 bases and J 7 bases; bases outside gene matches: 7. Germline CDR1 SGHAT, CDR2 FQNNGV. Here the CDR3 DNA reads TGTGCCAGCAGCTTAATAGCGGGGGGGGTATTAAATGAGCAGTTCTTC. Its translation: CASSLIAGGVLNEQFF.

The rearrangement links TRBV5-1 to TRBJ1-5, with 9 positions matching TRBD1. The V gene end was trimmed by 3 bases and the J gene end by 0 bases; junction bases not matched to a gene: 10. The CDR3 loop spans 18 amino acids. CDR1 SGHRS and CDR2 YFSETQ come from the germline V gene. The CDR3 DNA is TGCGCCAGCAGCTCCCGGGACAGGGTCTTCTATAGCAATCAGCCCCAGCATTTT. As protein: CASSSRDRVFYSNQPQHF.

The rearrangement links TRBV10-2 to TRBJ2-7; 13 nucleotides align to TRBD2. The V gene end was trimmed by 3 bases and the J gene end by 3 bases; junction bases not matched to a gene: 5. The CDR3 is 16 residues long. Germline V lookup: CDR1 WSHSY, CDR2 SAAADI. CDR3 DNA: TGCGCCAGCAGTGATCCCGGACTAGCGGGGGACTACGAGCAGTACTTC. Its protein product is CASSDPGLAGDYEQYF.

The chain combines TRBV6-5 with TRBJ1-5, with TRBD1 matching over 7 bases. CDR3 length equals 15 residues. Losses at the gene ends were 2 bases for V and 3 bases for J; bases not matched to a gene: 4. CDR1 is MNHEY and CDR2 is SVGAGI in the germline V gene. The CDR3 sequence: CASSYAGGPNQPQHF. The DNA of the CDR3 is TGTGCCAGCAGTTACGCAGGGGGGCCCAATCAGCCCCAGCATTTT.

The V gene is TRBV25-1, the J gene TRBJ2-3, with D possibly TRBD2 on 5 matching bases. Germline-derived CDR1 and CDR2 are MGHDK and SYGVNS. The CDR3 contains 14 residues. The V end was cut by 3 bases, the J end by 6 bases, with 13 bases between. This CDR3 is CASSDILGEDTQYF. DNA for the CDR3: TGTGCCAGCAGTGACATCCTTGGGGAGGATACGCAGTATTTT.

This sequence joins TRBV2 and TRBJ2-5; D remains ambiguous. Germline CDR1 and CDR2: SNHLY and FYNNEI. The V end lost 4 bases, the J end lost 5 bases, and 8 bases lay between the germline ends. The CDR3 extends over 12 amino acids. DNA of the CDR3: TGTGCCAGCAGTGCTGAAGTCGAGACCCAGTACTTC. Protein: CASSAEVETQYF.

J is TRBJ2-1 and V is TRBV6-2 or TRBV6-3, with a weak D call TRBD1 (6 bases). This CDR3 has 15 residues. V lost 5 bases to trimming and J lost 10 bases, with 21 bases between them. Germline-derived CDR1 and CDR2 are MNHEY and SVGEGT. CDR3 sequence (DNA): TGTGCCAGCAGTAGACAGGCGGCCTCGTCGTGGGAGCAGTTCTTC. Translation: CASSRQAASSWEQFF.

This chain joins TRBV10-3 and TRBJ1-6, with D tentatively TRBD1 (5 bases). The CDR3 loop spans 16 amino acids. Trimming stripped 2 bases from V and 11 bases from J, with 19 bases between. Germline CDR1 ENHRY, CDR2 SYGVKD. CDR3 protein: CAISENFPMGTTPLHF. CDR3 nucleotide sequence: TGTGCCATCAGTGAGAACTTCCCCATGGGGACCACACCCCTCCACTTT.